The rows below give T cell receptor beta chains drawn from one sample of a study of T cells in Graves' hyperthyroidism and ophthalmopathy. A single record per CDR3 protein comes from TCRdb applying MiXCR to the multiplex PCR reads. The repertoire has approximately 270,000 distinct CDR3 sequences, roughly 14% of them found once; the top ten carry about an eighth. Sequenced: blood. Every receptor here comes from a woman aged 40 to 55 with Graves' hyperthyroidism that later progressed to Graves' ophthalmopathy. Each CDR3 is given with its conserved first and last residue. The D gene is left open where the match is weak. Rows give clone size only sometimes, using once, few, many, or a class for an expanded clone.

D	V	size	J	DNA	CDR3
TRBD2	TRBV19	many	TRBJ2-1	TGTGCCAGTAGTATGTGGGAGGGCCACTACAATGAGCAGTTCTTC	CASSMWEGHYNEQFF
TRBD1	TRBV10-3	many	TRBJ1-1	TGTGCCATCAGTGCCGGGACAGGGGGAACTGAAGCTTTCTTT	CAISAGTGGTEAFF
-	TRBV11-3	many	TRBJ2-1	TGTGCCAGCAGCTTATGGGACTTGTCGGGGGACAATGAGCAGTTCTTC	CASSLWDLSGDNEQFF
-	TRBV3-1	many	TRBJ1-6	TGTGCCAGCAGCCCAGGGGCAGTGGGGAATTCACCCCTCCACTTT	CASSPGAVGNSPLHF
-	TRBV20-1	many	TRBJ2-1	TGCAGTGCTAAACGGGAGTTGCTCTACAATGAGCAGTTCTTC	CSAKRELLYNEQFF
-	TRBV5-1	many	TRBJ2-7	TGCGCCAGCAGCTTGGTAAAGGGGGCCTACGAGCAGTACTTC	CASSLVKGAYEQYF
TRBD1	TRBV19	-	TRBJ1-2	TGTGCCAGTAGTATCCCAGGGGGAAGTGGCTACACCTTC	CASSIPGGSGYTF
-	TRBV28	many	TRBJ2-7	TGTGCCAGCAGTTCACCCGAGAGGTACTACTTTGGGGAGCAGTACTTC	CASSSPERYYFGEQYF
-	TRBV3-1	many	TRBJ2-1	TGTGCCAGCAGCCATCCCCCCTACAATGAGCAGTTCTTC	CASSHPPYNEQFF
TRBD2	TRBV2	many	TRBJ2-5	TGTGCCAGCAATGCGGGAGGGTTTGAGACCCAGTACTTC	CASNAGGFETQYF
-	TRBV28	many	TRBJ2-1	TGTGCCAGCAGTAAAGGGTCCTACAATGAGCAGTTCTTC	CASSKGSYNEQFF
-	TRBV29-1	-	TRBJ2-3	TGCAGCGTTGAAGGGCAGACAGATACGCAGTATTTT	CSVEGQTDTQYF
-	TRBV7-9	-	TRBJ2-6	TGTGCCAGCAGCTTAGATAGCTTCAGGGCCAACGTCCTGACTTTC	CASSLDSFRANVLTF
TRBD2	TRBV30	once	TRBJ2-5	TGTGCCTGGACCGGGACTAGCGGACAAGAGACCCAGTACTTC	CAWTGTSGQETQYF
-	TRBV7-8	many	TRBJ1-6	TGTGCCAGCAGCTTAAGTAGCCTCACCCTCCACTTT	CASSLSSLTLHF
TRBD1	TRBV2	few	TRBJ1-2	TGTGCCAGCAGCGAGGGACAGGGAATGGACTATGGCTACACCTTC	CASSEGQGMDYGYTF
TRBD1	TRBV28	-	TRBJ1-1	TGTGCCAGCAGTTCATTCGGGACAGTGAACACTGAAGCTTTCTTT	CASSSFGTVNTEAFF
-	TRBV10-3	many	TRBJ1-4	TGTGCCATCAGTGAGAGGGAGGTTGAAAAACTGTTTTTT	CAISEREVEKLFF
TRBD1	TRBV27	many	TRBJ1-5	TGTGCCAGCAGTGCTTCGGGACAGAACTTATATAGCAATCAGCCCCAGCATTTT	CASSASGQNLYSNQPQHF
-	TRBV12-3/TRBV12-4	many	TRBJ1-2	TGTGCCAGCAGTTTACAGGGGAACTATGGCTACACCTTC	CASSLQGNYGYTF
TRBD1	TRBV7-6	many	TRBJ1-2	TGTGCCAGCAGCCCTGGACAGGGGGCTAATTCTATCAACTATGGCTACACCTTC	CASSPGQGANSINYGYTF
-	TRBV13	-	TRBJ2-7	TGTGCCAGCACTTTTTTAGCGGAATCCTACGAGCAGTACTTC	CASTFLAESYEQYF
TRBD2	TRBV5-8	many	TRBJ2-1	TGTGCCAGCAGCTTAGGACTAGCGTCGGATGAGCAGTTCTTC	CASSLGLASDEQFF
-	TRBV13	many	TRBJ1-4	TGTGCCAGCAGCTTTAGTTGGGTTAATGAAAAACTGTTTTTT	CASSFSWVNEKLFF
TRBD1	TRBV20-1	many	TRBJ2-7	TGCAGTGCCCGGACAGGGGGCGCCTACGAGCAGTACTTC	CSARTGGAYEQYF
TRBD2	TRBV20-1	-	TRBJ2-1	TGCAGTGCTAGAGCGCCCGGGGCGGGAGGGGTAAATGAGCAGTTCTTC	CSARAPGAGGVNEQFF
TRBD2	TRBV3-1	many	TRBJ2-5	TGTGCCAGCAGCTCCAGACTAGCGGGAGGGCTAGAGACCCAGTACTTC	CASSSRLAGGLETQYF
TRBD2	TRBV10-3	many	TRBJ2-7	TGTGCCATCAGTGGCCCGTACGGGACTAGCGGGAGCCGCATCGAGCAGTACTTC	CAISGPYGTSGSRIEQYF
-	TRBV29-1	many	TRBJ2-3	TGCAGCGTTCTACCGGACAGTTCATTGGATACGCAGTATTTT	CSVLPDSSLDTQYF
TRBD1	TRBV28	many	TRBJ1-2	TGTGCCAGTTTTGATGCGGACAGGGGGCTCTATGGCTACACCTTC	CASFDADRGLYGYTF
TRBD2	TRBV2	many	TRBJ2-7	TGTGCCAGCAAGGGGACTAGCGGGAGGGGGAGCTCCTACGAGCAGTACTTC	CASKGTSGRGSSYEQYF
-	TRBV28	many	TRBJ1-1	TGTGCCACCACGCTTACCACCTGGCGAAGCTTGAACACTGAAGCTTTCTTT	CATTLTTWRSLNTEAFF
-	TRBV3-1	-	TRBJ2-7	TGTGCCAGCAGCCAAGATGGGCAGTCCTACGAGCAGTACTTC	CASSQDGQSYEQYF
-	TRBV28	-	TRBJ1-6	TGTGCCAGCAGTTTTTTCAGCCATTCACCCCTCCACTTT	CASSFFSHSPLHF
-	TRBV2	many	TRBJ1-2	TGTGCCAGCAGGACCGGGACAAGGGTCTATGGCTACACCTTC	CASRTGTRVYGYTF
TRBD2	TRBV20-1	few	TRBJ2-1	TGCAGTGCTAGAGAAATTAGCGGGAGGAACAATGAGCAGTTCTTC	CSAREISGRNNEQFF
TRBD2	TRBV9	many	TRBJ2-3	TGTGCCAGCAGCGCTCCCGGGACTAGCGGGAGTGATACGCAGTATTTT	CASSAPGTSGSDTQYF
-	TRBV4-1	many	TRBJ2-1	TGCGCCAGCAGCCAGATCGGGACCCCTGGGAATGAGCAGTTCTTC	CASSQIGTPGNEQFF
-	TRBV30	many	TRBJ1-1	TGTGCCTGGATCAGGGTCATGAACACTGAAGCTTTCTTT	CAWIRVMNTEAFF
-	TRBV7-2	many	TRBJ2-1	TGTGCCAGCAGCAAAACACTAGTCTCTGAGCAGTTCTTC	CASSKTLVSEQFF
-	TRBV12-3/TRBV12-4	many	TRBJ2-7	TGTGCCAGCAGTTTAGAGGGAGGAGCCTACGAGCAGTACTTC	CASSLEGGAYEQYF
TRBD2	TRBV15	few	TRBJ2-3	TGTGCCACCAGCAGTGGCGGGAGTAGAACAGATACGCAGTATTTT	CATSSGGSRTDTQYF
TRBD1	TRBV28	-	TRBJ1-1	TGTGCCAGCAGTTCACCTTACACAGGGGGTAGCACTGAAGCTTTCTTT	CASSSPYTGGSTEAFF